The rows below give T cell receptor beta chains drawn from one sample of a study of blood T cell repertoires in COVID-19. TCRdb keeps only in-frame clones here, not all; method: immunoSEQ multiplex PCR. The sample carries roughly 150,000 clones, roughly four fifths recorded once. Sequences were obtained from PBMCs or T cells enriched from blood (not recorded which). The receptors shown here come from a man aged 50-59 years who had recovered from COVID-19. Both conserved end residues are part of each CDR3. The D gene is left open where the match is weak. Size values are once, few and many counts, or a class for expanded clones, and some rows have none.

DNA: TGTGCCAGCTCACCAATCTTGGGCAGTGCCAAAGGAAACACCATATATTTT; CDR3: CASSPILGSAKGNTIYF; size: NA; D: NA; V: TRBV18; J: TRBJ1-3
DNA: TGTGCCAGCAGCTTAGCCCCATCATTGGGAGCCAATGAGCAGTTCTTC; CDR3: CASSLAPSLGANEQFF; size: NA; D: NA; V: TRBV7-2; J: TRBJ2-1
DNA: TGTGCCATCAGTTCCTCGACAGCTAACTATGGCTACACCTTC; CDR3: CAISSSTANYGYTF; size: NA; D: NA; V: TRBV10-3; J: TRBJ1-2
DNA: TGTGCCAGCAGTGCGTCGGGACAGGGAAACACCATATATTTT; CDR3: CASSASGQGNTIYF; size: NA; D: TRBD1; V: TRBV2; J: TRBJ1-3
DNA: TGTGCCATCAGTGGGGGACAGGACGCAAACTATGGCTACACCTTC; CDR3: CAISGGQDANYGYTF; size: NA; D: TRBD1; V: TRBV10-3; J: TRBJ1-2
DNA: TGTGCCAGCAGTACGACAGGGCTGACTGAAGCTTTCTTT; CDR3: CASSTTGLTEAFF; size: few; D: TRBD1; V: TRBV6-5; J: TRBJ1-1
DNA: TGCGCCAGCAGCTTGGAGGCCAGGGGGCCCTACGAGCAGTACTTC; CDR3: CASSLEARGPYEQYF; size: NA; D: TRBD1; V: TRBV5-1; J: TRBJ2-7
DNA: TGTGCCAGCAGCACGACGGGGGGGTCTAGCACAGATACGCAGTATTTT; CDR3: CASSTTGGSSTDTQYF; size: NA; D: TRBD2; V: TRBV7-8; J: TRBJ2-3
DNA: TGTGCCAGCAGTGAATGGGGCAGAGAGGAGCAGTACTTC; CDR3: CASSEWGREEQYF; size: NA; D: NA; V: TRBV6-1; J: TRBJ2-7
DNA: TGCGCCAGCAGCTTGGCAGGGGGAAACACCGGGGAGCTGTTTTTT; CDR3: CASSLAGGNTGELFF; size: NA; D: TRBD1; V: TRBV5-1; J: TRBJ2-2
DNA: TGTGCCAGCAGCTTGTTCGGGACTATAGGACCCGAGCAGTACTTC; CDR3: CASSLFGTIGPEQYF; size: NA; D: TRBD2; V: TRBV5-4; J: TRBJ2-7
DNA: TGTGCCAGCCACGGGTTGGACACTGAAGCTTTCTTT; CDR3: CASHGLDTEAFF; size: NA; D: NA; V: TRBV18; J: TRBJ1-1
DNA: TGTGCCAGCAGCCTTGGCGGGGTCCGTGGCTACACCTTC; CDR3: CASSLGGVRGYTF; size: NA; D: NA; V: TRBV9; J: TRBJ1-2
DNA: TGTGCCAGCAGCCACACCCGGGGGACCCACACCGGGGAGCTGTTTTTT; CDR3: CASSHTRGTHTGELFF; size: NA; D: NA; V: TRBV3-1/TRBV3-2; J: TRBJ2-2
DNA: TGTGCCAGCACCTCGACAGGGGTTTATAATTCACCCCTCCACTTT; CDR3: CASTSTGVYNSPLHF; size: NA; D: TRBD1; V: TRBV5-6; J: TRBJ1-6
DNA: TGCAGCGCTAACAGGGGTGATGAGCAGTTCTTC; CDR3: CSANRGDEQFF; size: NA; D: TRBD1; V: TRBV29-1; J: TRBJ2-1
DNA: TGTGCCAGCAGCGACAACGCCGGGACAGGGCTCTACGAGCAGTACTTC; CDR3: CASSDNAGTGLYEQYF; size: NA; D: TRBD1; V: TRBV9; J: TRBJ2-7
DNA: TGCAGCGTTCAGGGTCAATCCTACGAGCAGTACTTC; CDR3: CSVQGQSYEQYF; size: NA; D: NA; V: TRBV29-1; J: TRBJ2-7
DNA: TGTGCCAGCAGCTTGGTAGCCAGGGGCCCAAACACCGGGGAGCTGTTTTTT; CDR3: CASSLVARGPNTGELFF; size: NA; D: NA; V: TRBV5-6; J: TRBJ2-2
DNA: TGTGCCAGCAGCTTCAGGGCTATGAACACTGAAGCTTTCTTT; CDR3: CASSFRAMNTEAFF; size: NA; D: NA; V: TRBV13; J: TRBJ1-1
DNA: TGTGCCATCAGTCACTACACTGAAGCTTTCTTT; CDR3: CAISHYTEAFF; size: once; D: NA; V: TRBV10-3; J: TRBJ1-1
DNA: TGTGCCAGTAGAACCAGTCAGCGGGGGGGCTACAATGAGCAGTTCTTC; CDR3: CASRTSQRGGYNEQFF; size: NA; D: TRBD2; V: TRBV19; J: TRBJ2-1
DNA: TGTGCCAGCAGCCCGGGACAGTATGGCTACACCTTC; CDR3: CASSPGQYGYTF; size: NA; D: TRBD1; V: TRBV3-1/TRBV3-2; J: TRBJ1-2
DNA: TGTGCCAGCAGTTTAAGGGGAACCGGGGAGCTGTTTTTT; CDR3: CASSLRGTGELFF; size: NA; D: NA; V: TRBV12-3/TRBV12-4; J: TRBJ2-2
DNA: TGTGCCAGCAGCCAGGGAGGCGGGGCAGTTAATTCACCCCTCCACTTT; CDR3: CASSQGGGAVNSPLHF; size: NA; D: NA; V: TRBV11-3; J: TRBJ1-6
DNA: TGTGCCAGCAGTCCCCAGGAGGGGCCGGGAGACTACACCTTC; CDR3: CASSPQEGPGDYTF; size: NA; D: NA; V: TRBV3-1/TRBV3-2; J: TRBJ1-2
DNA: TGTGCCAGCAGTTACTCATCGGGGTTAAACTACAATGAGCAGTTCTTC; CDR3: CASSYSSGLNYNEQFF; size: once; D: NA; V: TRBV6-5; J: TRBJ2-1
DNA: TGTGCCAGTAACCTCTTACTAACCTACGAGCAGTACTTC; CDR3: CASNLLLTYEQYF; size: NA; D: NA; V: TRBV2; J: TRBJ2-7
DNA: TGTGCCAGCAGCCTTGGACAGGGGCGTAATTCACCCCTCCACTTT; CDR3: CASSLGQGRNSPLHF; size: NA; D: TRBD1; V: TRBV14; J: TRBJ1-6
DNA: TGTGCCAGCAGCCAAGACGGGGGTGGCTACACCTTC; CDR3: CASSQDGGGYTF; size: once; D: NA; V: TRBV14; J: TRBJ1-2
DNA: TGTGCCAGCAGCGAACAGGGTTTAGGTGAGCAGTTCTTC; CDR3: CASSEQGLGEQFF; size: NA; D: NA; V: TRBV9; J: TRBJ2-1
DNA: TGCGCCAGCAGCCAAGAGGCCCTTATCCGTCTCGGCTACACCTTC; CDR3: CASSQEALIRLGYTF; size: NA; D: NA; V: TRBV4-1; J: TRBJ1-2
DNA: TGTGCCAGTAGTGGCGGGGGCATCGGCTATGGCTACACCTTC; CDR3: CASSGGGIGYGYTF; size: NA; D: NA; V: TRBV19; J: TRBJ1-2
DNA: TGTGCCAGTAGCTACAGCGGACAAGAGACCCAGTACTTC; CDR3: CASSYSGQETQYF; size: NA; D: NA; V: TRBV19; J: TRBJ2-5
DNA: TGCGCCAGCAGCTTGGCCCAGGGGACCCACGAGCAGTACTTC; CDR3: CASSLAQGTHEQYF; size: NA; D: NA; V: TRBV5-1; J: TRBJ2-7
DNA: TGTGCCAGCAGCCCACAGATAGGGGACAGTCCCTATGGCTACACCTTC; CDR3: CASSPQIGDSPYGYTF; size: NA; D: TRBD1; V: TRBV5-5; J: TRBJ1-2
DNA: TGTGCCAGCAAAAAGGAGGGGACAGGACACAATGAGCAGTTCTTC; CDR3: CASKKEGTGHNEQFF; size: NA; D: TRBD1; V: TRBV2; J: TRBJ2-1
DNA: TGTGCCAGCAGCTTATTCGGCGAGGGGGCGGCTGGCTACACCTTC; CDR3: CASSLFGEGAAGYTF; size: few; D: TRBD1; V: TRBV7-8; J: TRBJ1-2
DNA: TGCGCCAGCAGCCATCACCGGGACTCCTCCTACAATGAGCAGTTCTTC; CDR3: CASSHHRDSSYNEQFF; size: NA; D: NA; V: TRBV4-1; J: TRBJ2-1
DNA: TGTGCCAGCAGCTTGTTAGGACAAGGCTCTGGAAACACCATATATTTT; CDR3: CASSLLGQGSGNTIYF; size: once; D: NA; V: TRBV5-6; J: TRBJ1-3
DNA: TGTGCCAGGAGACAGGGGATTCAGCCCCAGCATTTT; CDR3: CARRQGIQPQHF; size: few; D: TRBD1; V: TRBV9; J: TRBJ1-5
DNA: TGTGCCAGCAGCCCGAGGCCGGGGCGGGGAGAAACAGATACGCAGTATTTT; CDR3: CASSPRPGRGETDTQYF; size: NA; D: NA; V: TRBV13; J: TRBJ2-3
DNA: TGTGCCAGCAGCTCGAGCTCCTACGAGCAGTACTTC; CDR3: CASSSSSYEQYF; size: NA; D: NA; V: TRBV7-8; J: TRBJ2-7
DNA: TGTGCCAGCAGCGTAGGTATTGGGACTAACACCGGGGAGCTGTTTTTT; CDR3: CASSVGIGTNTGELFF; size: NA; D: NA; V: TRBV9; J: TRBJ2-2
DNA: TGCGCCAGCAGCCCTGGAGGGGGCATCTATGGCTACACCTTC; CDR3: CASSPGGGIYGYTF; size: once; D: TRBD1; V: TRBV5-1; J: TRBJ1-2
DNA: TGTGCCAGCAGATCCGGACAGGGACCTAATGAAAAACTGTTTTTT; CDR3: CASRSGQGPNEKLFF; size: once; D: TRBD1; V: TRBV11-1; J: TRBJ1-4
DNA: TGTGCCTGGACTAGCGGGCAAGAGACCCAGTACTTC; CDR3: CAWTSGQETQYF; size: NA; D: TRBD2; V: TRBV30; J: TRBJ2-5
DNA: TGTGCCAGCAGCCAAGCGTCAGTTAACTATGGCTACACCTTC; CDR3: CASSQASVNYGYTF; size: NA; D: NA; V: TRBV3-1/TRBV3-2; J: TRBJ1-2
DNA: TGTGCCACCCTCAAGGGAGTCATCCCCTATCAGCCCCAGCATTTT; CDR3: CATLKGVIPYQPQHF; size: NA; D: NA; V: TRBV24-1; J: TRBJ1-5
DNA: TGTGCCAGCTCACCACGGCGGAGCTCCTACGAGCAGTACTTC; CDR3: CASSPRRSSYEQYF; size: NA; D: NA; V: TRBV18; J: TRBJ2-7
DNA: TGTGCCAGCAGTTTCGGACGCGGGGGGCCGAGCTCCCATGAGCAGTTCTTC; CDR3: CASSFGRGGPSSHEQFF; size: NA; D: TRBD2; V: TRBV27; J: TRBJ2-1
DNA: TGTGCCAGCAGCCAAGTTCCCCAGGGGAACACCATATATTTT; CDR3: CASSQVPQGNTIYF; size: NA; D: NA; V: TRBV3-1/TRBV3-2; J: TRBJ1-3
DNA: TGTGCCAGCAGCATAACCTCTAGCGGGGGGTATACAGATACGCAGTATTTT; CDR3: CASSITSSGGYTDTQYF; size: NA; D: TRBD2; V: TRBV7-2; J: TRBJ2-3
DNA: TGTGCCAGCAGTAAGGGACTCTATGGCTACACCTTC; CDR3: CASSKGLYGYTF; size: NA; D: NA; V: TRBV6-5; J: TRBJ1-2
DNA: TGTGCCAGTAGTAGTGCAGGGACTAATGAAAAACTGTTTTTT; CDR3: CASSSAGTNEKLFF; size: NA; D: NA; V: TRBV19; J: TRBJ1-4